Listed below are T cell receptor beta chains from one sample, sequenced in a study of T cell responses to AZD1222 COVID-19 vaccine. This table comes from immunoSEQ multiplex PCR, and its TCRdb copy is limited to in-frame clones, with some not included. This table has 100,000 or so clones, 70% to 90% appearing once. The sample was peripheral blood, taken 28 days after the second AZD1222 dose. The receptor set was obtained from an adult who received the AZD1222 COVID-19 vaccine. CDR3s include the opening cysteine and the closing phenylalanine or tryptophan. D genes are given only for firm matches. Clone size is given for some rows only: seen once, a few or many times, or a class if the clone is expanded.

J gene | CDR3 length | clone size | V gene | D gene | CDR3 protein | CDR3 DNA
TRBJ2-3 | 12 | - | TRBV5-4 | - | CASSLQSDTQYF | TGTGCCAGCAGCCTCCAAAGTGATACGCAGTATTTT
TRBJ1-3 | 15 | - | TRBV10-3 | - | CAISERRPTGNTIYF | TGTGCCATCAGTGAGAGACGGCCTACTGGAAACACCATATATTTT
TRBJ2-1 | 15 | - | TRBV28 | TRBD2 | CASSYLAGDYNEQFF | TGTGCCAGCAGTTACCTAGCGGGAGACTACAATGAGCAGTTCTTC
TRBJ1-2 | 14 | few | TRBV6-5 | - | CASRDLGFYNGYTF | TGTGCCAGCAGAGACCTCGGCTTCTATAATGGCTACACCTTC
TRBJ1-2 | 14 | once | TRBV28 | TRBD1 | CASLAGTGDYGYTF | TGTGCCAGCTTAGCCGGGACAGGGGACTATGGCTACACCTTC
TRBJ2-7 | 15 | - | TRBV28 | TRBD1 | CASSPRGQGNNEQYF | TGTGCCAGCAGTCCACGGGGACAGGGGAATAACGAGCAGTACTTC
TRBJ2-5 | 15 | - | TRBV5-4 | - | CASSLMRVGQETQYF | TGTGCCAGCAGCTTGATGAGGGTAGGGCAAGAGACCCAGTACTTC
TRBJ1-2 | 18 | - | TRBV18 | - | CASSPTLQQGPTNYGYTF | TGTGCCAGCTCACCTACATTACAACAGGGACCCACTAACTATGGCTACACCTTC
TRBJ1-2 | 16 | - | TRBV3-1/TRBV3-2 | TRBD1 | CASSHTGTGSPNGYTF | TGTGCCAGCAGCCATACCGGGACAGGGTCTCCGAATGGCTACACCTTC
TRBJ2-3 | 15 | once | TRBV3-1/TRBV3-2 | - | CASSQDLRGGDTQYF | TGTGCCAGCAGCCAAGATCTTCGGGGTGGCGATACGCAGTATTTT
TRBJ2-7 | 17 | - | TRBV6-2/TRBV6-3 | - | CASSYSSSGIWTYEQYF | TGTGCCAGCAGTTACTCGAGTTCGGGGATCTGGACCTACGAGCAGTACTTC
TRBJ1-2 | 16 | - | TRBV28 | TRBD1 | CASSLFLGQGNYGYTF | TGTGCCAGCAGTTTATTCTTAGGACAGGGGAACTATGGCTACACCTTC
TRBJ1-2 | 15 | - | TRBV27 | - | CASSLRGQLRKGYTF | TGTGCCAGCAGTTTACGAGGACAGTTAAGGAAAGGCTACACCTTC
TRBJ1-5 | 14 | - | TRBV5-4 | - | CASSFSPDGQPQHF | TGTGCCAGCAGCTTTTCCCCTGACGGTCAGCCCCAGCATTTT
TRBJ2-3 | 15 | once | TRBV7-9 | TRBD2 | CASSLGTSETDTQYF | TGTGCCAGCAGCCTGGGGACTAGCGAGACAGATACGCAGTATTTT
TRBJ1-1 | 13 | - | TRBV7-9 | - | CASSLGREVEAFF | TGTGCCAGCAGCTTAGGCAGGGAAGTTGAAGCTTTCTTT
TRBJ1-2 | 15 | - | TRBV7-2 | TRBD1 | CASSSDRGHNYGYTF | TGTGCCAGCAGCTCCGACAGGGGGCATAACTATGGCTACACCTTC
TRBJ2-5 | 15 | - | TRBV4-1 | - | CASSQAGDSHRTQYF | TGCGCCAGCTCACAAGCGGGTGACAGTCATAGGACCCAGTACTTC
TRBJ2-2 | 16 | - | TRBV7-2 | TRBD2 | CASSLPRLALGGELFF | TGTGCCAGCAGCCTCCCCAGACTAGCGCTCGGCGGGGAGCTGTTTTTT
TRBJ1-5 | 15 | - | TRBV19 | - | CASSIRSGRNQPQHF | TGTGCCAGTAGTATCCGGTCAGGTCGAAACCAGCCCCAGCATTTT
TRBJ1-4 | 15 | - | TRBV7-9 | TRBD1 | CASSSDREIDEKLFF | TGTGCCAGCAGCTCGGACAGGGAAATCGATGAAAAACTGTTTTTT
TRBJ2-4 | 12 | - | TRBV18 | - | CASSPERNIQYF | TGTGCCAGCTCACCAGAGAGAAACATTCAGTACTTC
TRBJ2-7 | 15 | once | TRBV2 | - | CASSESGHDSYEQYF | TGTGCCAGCAGTGAAAGCGGGCACGACTCCTACGAGCAGTACTTC
TRBJ2-7 | 14 | - | TRBV7-3 | TRBD1 | CASSFGQGPYEQYF | TGTGCCAGCAGCTTCGGACAGGGCCCCTACGAGCAGTACTTC
TRBJ2-6 | 21 | - | TRBV21-1 | - | CASSKEGRCGRVNSGANVLTF | TGTGCCAGCAGCAAAGAAGGTAGGTGCGGCAGGGTGAACTCTGGGGCCAACGTCCTGACTTTC
TRBJ1-5 | 17 | few | TRBV7-2 | - | CASSPGGGRVGNQPQHF | TGTGCCAGCAGTCCGGGTGGGGGCCGGGTTGGCAATCAGCCCCAGCATTTT
TRBJ2-1 | 17 | - | TRBV7-9 | TRBD2 | CASSSPTSGRAYNEQFF | TGTGCCAGCAGCTCTCCGACTAGCGGGAGGGCCTACAATGAGCAGTTCTTC
TRBJ2-7 | 15 | - | TRBV28 | - | CASSTLGGGSSEQYF | TGTGCCAGCAGTACCCTAGGGGGGGGCTCGTCCGAGCAGTACTTC
TRBJ1-1 | 14 | - | TRBV10-3 | TRBD1 | CAIKSGTGNTEAFF | TGTGCCATCAAATCCGGGACAGGGAACACTGAAGCTTTCTTT
TRBJ2-7 | 14 | - | TRBV27 | TRBD2 | CASMLAGGSYEQYF | TGTGCCAGCATGCTAGCGGGAGGGTCCTACGAGCAGTACTTC
TRBJ1-5 | 15 | few | TRBV4-2 | - | CASSQDGSYNQPQHF | TGTGCCAGCAGCCAAGATGGCAGCTACAATCAGCCCCAGCATTTT
TRBJ2-1 | 16 | - | TRBV9 | - | CASSVGGLAVYNEQFF | TGTGCCAGCAGCGTAGGGGGGCTAGCGGTCTACAATGAGCAGTTCTTC
TRBJ1-2 | 14 | - | TRBV28 | - | CASSLASTGSGYTF | TGTGCCAGCAGTTTAGCCTCGACAGGCTCGGGCTACACCTTC
TRBJ2-7 | 15 | - | TRBV11-2 | TRBD1 | CASSPGQGPSYEQYF | TGTGCCAGCAGCCCGGGACAGGGGCCCTCCTACGAGCAGTACTTC
TRBJ2-5 | 16 | - | TRBV19 | TRBD2 | CASSYHSGRGQETQYF | TGTGCCAGTAGTTATCATAGCGGGAGGGGACAAGAGACCCAGTACTTC
TRBJ1-1 | 13 | - | TRBV13 | - | CASSLAENTEAFF | TGTGCCAGCAGCTTAGCGGAGAACACTGAAGCTTTCTTT
TRBJ1-6 | 15 | - | TRBV7-6 | TRBD1 | CASSLGPGQSRPLHF | TGTGCCAGCAGCTTAGGGCCGGGACAGAGCAGGCCCCTCCACTTT
TRBJ2-5 | 14 | - | TRBV5-1 | - | CASSLGDPAGTQYF | TGCGCCAGCAGCTTGGGTGATCCGGCAGGGACCCAGTACTTC
TRBJ2-2 | 12 | - | TRBV15 | - | CATSRDSGELFF | TGTGCCACCAGCAGGGATTCCGGGGAGCTGTTTTTT
TRBJ1-2 | 13 | once | TRBV7-9 | - | CASSFDRSYGYTF | TGTGCCAGCAGCTTCGACCGAAGCTATGGCTACACCTTC
TRBJ2-5 | 14 | once | TRBV6-6 | - | CASSYSLALETQYF | TGTGCCAGCAGTTACTCGCTAGCGCTAGAGACCCAGTACTTC
TRBJ2-4 | 18 | - | TRBV15 | - | CATSTGTTSRIAKNIQYF | TGTGCCACCAGCACCGGGACAACTTCAAGGATAGCCAAAAACATTCAGTACTTC
TRBJ1-2 | 14 | - | TRBV6-5 | - | CASSPGVLNYGYTF | TGTGCCAGCAGTCCAGGGGTCCTTAACTATGGCTACACCTTC
TRBJ1-5 | 15 | - | TRBV10-3 | TRBD1 | CAISPGQGVDQPQHF | TGTGCCATCAGTCCGGGACAGGGTGTTGATCAGCCCCAGCATTTT
TRBJ2-1 | 16 | - | TRBV7-9 | TRBD2 | CASSLASGRKYNEQFF | TGTGCCAGCAGCTTAGCTAGCGGGAGGAAGTACAATGAGCAGTTCTTC
TRBJ2-3 | 15 | - | TRBV7-9 | - | CASSPMGGRTDTQYF | TGTGCCAGCAGCCCCATGGGGGGGCGCACAGATACGCAGTATTTT
TRBJ1-2 | 11 | few | TRBV29-1 | - | CSYSIRGGYTF | TGCAGCTACTCTATCCGGGGTGGCTACACCTTC
TRBJ1-1 | 18 | few | TRBV15 | - | CATSREGYNVRENTEAFF | TGTGCCACCAGCAGAGAGGGGTATAATGTCAGGGAGAACACTGAAGCTTTCTTT
TRBJ1-2 | 12 | - | TRBV4-3 | - | CASSLGSYGYTF | TGCGCCAGCAGCCTCGGGTCCTATGGCTACACCTTC
TRBJ1-2 | 14 | - | TRBV7-9 | TRBD1 | CASSSSGGSYGYTF | TGTGCCAGCAGCTCCTCAGGGGGCTCCTATGGCTACACCTTC